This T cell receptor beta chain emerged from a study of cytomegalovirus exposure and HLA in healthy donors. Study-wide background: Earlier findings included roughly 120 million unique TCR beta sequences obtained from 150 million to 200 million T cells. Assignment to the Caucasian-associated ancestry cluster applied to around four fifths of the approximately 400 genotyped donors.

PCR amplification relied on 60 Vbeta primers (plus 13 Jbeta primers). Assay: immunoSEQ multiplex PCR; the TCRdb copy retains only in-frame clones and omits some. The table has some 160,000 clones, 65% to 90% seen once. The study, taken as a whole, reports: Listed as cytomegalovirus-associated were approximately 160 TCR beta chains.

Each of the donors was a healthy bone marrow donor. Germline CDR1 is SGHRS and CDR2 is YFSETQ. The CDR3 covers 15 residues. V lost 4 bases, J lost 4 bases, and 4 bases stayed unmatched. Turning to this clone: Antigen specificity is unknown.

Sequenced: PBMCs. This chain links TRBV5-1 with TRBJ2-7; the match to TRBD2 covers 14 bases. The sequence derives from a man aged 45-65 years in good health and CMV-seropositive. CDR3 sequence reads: CASSPGTSGGYEQYV. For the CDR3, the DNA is TGCGCCAGCAGCCCTGGGACTAGCGGGGGTTACGAGCAGTACGTC.